One and the same sample provided the 25 T cell receptor beta chains below, sequenced in a study of control samples from healthy donors and cancer patients. Measured with immunoSEQ multiplex PCR; TCRdb has only the in-frame clones, and not every one. This sample carries 63,000 or so clones, 84% of them seen once, and the ten largest clones take roughly 28%. What was sequenced was blood. All receptors come from a man aged 50-59 years in good health.

The chain joins TRBV7-6 to TRBJ1-1; D call uncertain. This CDR3 has 15 amino acids. The V gene lost 2 bases and the J gene lost 0 bases, with 10 bases spanning the gap. CDR1 is SGHVS and CDR2 is FNYEAQ in the germline V gene. The CDR3 here is CASSLTHGLNTEAFF. The DNA for the CDR3 is TGTGCCAGCAGCTTAACTCACGGGCTGAACACTGAAGCTTTCTTT.

As concerns this clone: At one end the junction does not follow the germline gene, possibly because of a read error. The rearrangement uses TRBV7-7 and TRBJ2-2; 8 bases match TRBD2. Germline CDR1 is SSHAT and CDR2 is FNYEAQ (reference sequence). This CDR3 has 16 residues. CDR3 in amino acids: CASSLAGLANTGELFF. The CDR3 nucleotides are TGTGCTAGCAGCTTAGCGGGATTGGCGAACACCGGGGAGCTGTTTTTT.

This clone occurred once. The CDR3 DNA is TGCGCCATCCGACGGGGACCCGACCCCCAAGAGACCCAGTACTTC. Protein: CAIRRGPDPQETQYF. V gene TRBV5-1 combines with J gene TRBJ2-5, with D perhaps matching TRBD1 or TRBD2 (5 bases each). CDR1 is SGHRS and CDR2 is YFSETQ in the germline V gene. The V and J ends lost 9 bases and 1 base respectively, with 19 bases between them. The CDR3 length is 15 residues. Drawing the rest from reference TRBV5-1 and TRBJ2-5, the complete variable domain is KAGVTQTPRYLIKTRGQQVTLSCSPISGHRSVSWYQQTPGQGLQFLFEYFSETQRNKGNFPGRFSGRQFSNSRSEMNVSTLELGDSALYLCAIRRGPDPQETQYFGPGTRLLVL.

This sequence joins TRBV14 and TRBJ2-3; 8 bases agree with TRBD1. Looked up from germline, CDR1 is SGHDN and CDR2 is FVKESK. Losses at the gene ends were 2 bases for V and 4 bases for J; bases not matched to a gene: 5. This CDR3 contains 15 residues. CDR3 sequence reads: CASSQRTGLADTQYF. Here the CDR3 DNA reads TGTGCCAGCAGCCAAAGGACAGGGTTGGCAGATACGCAGTATTTT.

The chain combines TRBV5-1 with TRBJ2-2; D uncertain. The V end was cut by 6 bases, the J end by 4 bases, with 7 bases between. This CDR3 is 12 amino acids long. Germline loops: CDR1 SGHRS, CDR2 YFSETQ. The CDR3 loop reads CASKIITGELFF. The CDR3 bases are TGCGCCAGCAAAATTATCACCGGGGAGCTGTTTTTT. Full variable domain (outside the CDR3, taken from reference TRBV5-1 and TRBJ2-2): KAGVTQTPRYLIKTRGQQVTLSCSPISGHRSVSWYQQTPGQGLQFLFEYFSETQRNKGNFPGRFSGRQFSNSRSEMNVSTLELGDSALYLCASKIITGELFFGEGSRLTVL.

V gene TRBV5-1 combines with J gene TRBJ2-2; 9 positions match TRBD1. Germline loops: CDR1 SGHRS, CDR2 YFSETQ. V shed 3 bases and J 8 bases; nucleotides not matched to a gene: 8. The CDR3 has 15 amino acids. Written as DNA, the CDR3 is TGCGCCAGCAGCTCTTCCGGGACAGGGATTGGGGAGCTGTTTTTT. This encodes CASSSSGTGIGELFF.

This rearrangement joins TRBV5-1 to TRBJ2-5; weak D call: TRBD1 (7 bases). The CDR3 is 16 amino acids. With 0 bases removed from V and 4 bases from J, the gap between germline ends came to 16 bases. CDR1 is SGHRS, CDR2 YFSETQ, per germline. CDR3 coding DNA: TGCGCCAGCAGCTTGGAAGGTGCGGAGGGGGCAGAGACCCAGTACTTC. Its protein product is CASSLEGAEGAETQYF.

This clone was counted ten times or more. The CDR3 bases are TGTGCCAGTGGAGGACAGGGCAATCAGCCCCAGCATTTT. Protein sequence: CASGGQGNQPQHF. The chain uses TRBV19 and TRBJ1-5, with TRBD1 matching 7 bases. Unmatched junction bases numbered 3, after V lost 8 bases and J lost 2 bases. CDR1 LNHDA and CDR2 SQIVND come from the germline V gene (reference sequence). This CDR3 contains 13 residues.

V usage is TRBV19 and J usage is TRBJ1-6; unclear D gene. Trimming removed 3 bases from V and 2 bases from J, with 5 bases in between. Germline V gene lookup returns CDR1 LNHDA and CDR2 SQIVND (reference sequence). The CDR3 runs 14 residues. CDR3 sequence reads: CASSILAYNSPLHF. CDR3 in DNA: TGTGCCAGTAGTATCCTAGCCTATAATTCACCCCTCCACTTT.

The chain carries TRBV29-1 and TRBJ1-2; 8 nucleotides match TRBD1. Germline V lookup: CDR1 SQVTM, CDR2 ANQGSEA. Trimming cost V 4 bases and J 3 bases; bases outside gene matches: 4. The CDR3 is made up of 13 amino acids. The CDR3 protein is CSVATGDYYGYTF. The CDR3, as DNA: TGCAGCGTTGCGACAGGGGACTACTATGGCTACACCTTC. Full variable domain (rest looked up from reference TRBV29-1 and TRBJ1-2): SAVISQKPSRDICQRGTSLTIQCQVDSQVTMMFWYRQQPGQSLTLIATANQGSEATYESGFVIDKFPISRPNLTFSTLTVSNMSPEDSSIYLCSVATGDYYGYTFGSGTRLTVV.

The chain couples TRBV28 to TRBJ1-1; perhaps TRBD1 as D (5 bases). With 1 base removed from V and 6 bases from J, the gap between germline ends came to 9 bases. The CDR3 spans 13 residues. Germline values: CDR1 MDHEN, CDR2 SYDVKM. The CDR3 nucleotides read TGTGCCAGCAGTTTATCCCAGGGAGCTGAAGCTTTCTTT. It encodes CASSLSQGAEAFF.

A note on this clone: One junction end does not reproduce the germline sequence, and a read error may be involved. The sample carries other DNA sequences with the same CDR3. The genes are TRBV12-5 and TRBJ2-1; unclear D gene. The CDR3 has 17 amino acids. Germline-derived CDR1 and CDR2 are LGHNT and FRNRAP. Here the CDR3 reads CASGPHHLRASYNEQFF. In nucleotides, the CDR3 is TGTGCTAGTGGCCCGCACCACTTAAGAGCCTCCTACAATGAACAGTTCTTC.

The chain uses TRBV4-2 and TRBJ1-2, with D tentatively TRBD1 (5 bases). Trimming took 0 bases from V and 1 from J, leaving 12 bases between them. Germline CDR1 reads LGHNA; CDR2 reads YNFKEQ. The CDR3 is 16 residues long. The CDR3 DNA reads as TGTGCCAGCAGCCAAGATCGGGGCAGCTTTAACTATGGCTACACCTTC. Its protein product is CASSQDRGSFNYGYTF.

The chain combines TRBV4-2 with TRBJ2-3, with a tentative D call TRBD2 (6 bases). V was trimmed by 0 bases and J by 6 bases, leaving 13 bases between them. Looked up from germline, CDR1 is LGHNA and CDR2 is YNFKEQ. The CDR3 runs 15 residues. The CDR3 sequence: CASSQDPSVYDTQYF. CDR3 sequence (DNA): TGTGCCAGCAGCCAAGATCCTAGCGTATACGATACGCAGTATTTT.

The V gene is TRBV6-4, the J gene TRBJ2-3; weak D call: TRBD2 (6 bases). This CDR3 is 15 amino acids long. The V end lost 4 bases, the J end lost 0 bases, and 11 bases lay between the germline ends. CDR1 and CDR2 from the germline V gene are MRHNA and SNTAGT. CDR3 DNA sequence: TGTGCCAGCAGTGGGGCGGGACTGAGCACAGATACGCAGTATTTT. Its translation: CASSGAGLSTDTQYF.

In this sample, this clone turned up a few times. This chain joins TRBV4-1 and TRBJ2-7, with D uncertain. Per the germline V gene, CDR1 is MGHRA and CDR2 is YSYEKL. The germline V and J ends were trimmed by 0 bases and 2 bases, with 11 bases remaining between them. CDR3 length: 15 residues. The CDR3, as DNA: TGCGCCAGCAGCCAAGATCGAGCTTTCCCCTACGAGCAGTACTTC. The encoded protein is CASSQDRAFPYEQYF.

In DNA form, the CDR3 reads TGTGCCAGCAGTTATCACTTAACAGGGAGGTTGGTAAATGAGCAGTTCTTC. This encodes CASSYHLTGRLVNEQFF. This chain connects TRBV27 to TRBJ2-1; D might be TRBD1 or TRBD2, each matching 6 bases. The CDR3 covers 17 residues. V dropped 4 bases and J dropped 7 bases, with 23 bases sitting between them. CDR1 MNHEY and CDR2 SMNVEV come from the germline V gene (reference sequence).

The V gene is TRBV6-2 or TRBV6-3, the J gene TRBJ2-7, with D tentatively TRBD2 (6 bases). Germline CDR1 MNHEY, CDR2 SVGEGT. V was shortened by 2 bases and J by 3 bases, with 17 bases between the two germline ends. The CDR3 covers 16 residues. As DNA, the CDR3 is TGTGCCAGCAGTTACGACGGGAGTAACTACCTCTACGAGCAGTACTTC. This sequence encodes CASSYDGSNYLYEQYF.

The genes are TRBV18 and TRBJ1-1; no reliable D call. This CDR3 region has 13 residues. Trimming stripped 2 bases from V and 3 bases from J, with 7 bases between. Per the germline V gene, CDR1 is KGHSH and CDR2 is LQKENI. The CDR3 region has the DNA TGTGCCAGCTCACCAAACACGTACACTGAAGCTTTCTTT. It encodes CASSPNTYTEAFF.

This clone was counted only a few times. The rearrangement uses TRBV7-3 and TRBJ1-1; TRBD1 might be the D (6 bases). Germline values: CDR1 SGHTA, CDR2 FQGTGA. Trimming removed 5 bases from V and 5 bases from J, with 27 bases in between. The CDR3 totals 18 residues. The CDR3 reads CASSQTVTGRFTRTEAFF. The CDR3 DNA is TGTGCCAGCAGCCAAACAGTGACAGGTAGGTTTACTAGGACTGAAGCTTTCTTT.

The V gene is TRBV5-6, the J gene TRBJ1-2, with TRBD1 identical over 10 bases. Germline V lookup: CDR1 SGHDT, CDR2 YYEEEE. The CDR3 totals 14 residues. V trimming: 0 bases; J trimming: 11 bases; junction bases outside the gene matches: 7. In nucleotides, the CDR3 is TGTGCCAGCAGCTTGGATGGGGGGACAGGGGATTACACCTTC. As protein: CASSLDGGTGDYTF.

CDR3 nucleotides: TGCGCCAGCAGCTCCAAGCTAAGGGTAGTTAACACTGAAGCTTTCTTT. Protein sequence: CASSSKLRVVNTEAFF. This rearrangement joins TRBV4-1 to TRBJ1-1; D is unresolved. Germline CDR1 reads MGHRA; CDR2 reads YSYEKL. The CDR3 runs 16 residues. The V end lost 5 bases, the J end lost 2 bases, and 18 bases lay between the germline ends.

The genes are TRBV25-1 and TRBJ1-1, with D unresolved. Trimming removed 3 bases at V and 10 bases at J, with 12 bases between. This CDR3 spans 12 amino acids. Germline loops: CDR1 MGHDK, CDR2 SYGVNS. Written as DNA, the CDR3 is TGTGCCAGCAGTGACAAGGGAAGAGGAGCTTTCTTT. Its protein is CASSDKGRGAFF. Full variable domain (missing parts from reference TRBV25-1 and TRBJ1-1): EADIYQTPRYLVIGTGKKITLECSQTMGHDKMYWYQQDPGMELHLIHYSYGVNSTEKGDLSSESTVSRIRTEHFPLTLESARPSHTSQYLCASSDKGRGAFFGQGTRLTVV.

This clone was seen a single time. This chain links TRBV18 with TRBJ1-1, with TRBD1 matching 12 bases. The length of the CDR3 is 18 residues. Losses at the gene ends were 4 bases for V and 0 bases for J; bases not matched to a gene: 9. CDR1 is KGHSH, CDR2 LQKENI, per germline. CDR3 region: CASSQNRDRGLMNTEAFF. CDR3 coding DNA: TGTGCCAGCTCACAAAACCGGGACAGGGGGCTAATGAACACTGAAGCTTTCTTT.

The genes are TRBV7-9 and TRBJ1-3; 8 nucleotides match TRBD1. This CDR3 region has 13 residues. Germline V gene lookup returns CDR1 SEHNR and CDR2 FQNEAQ (reference sequence). Trimming cost V 5 bases and J 7 bases; bases outside gene matches: 4. CDR3 sequence: CASSETGANTIYF. In nucleotides, the CDR3 is TGTGCCAGCAGCGAGACAGGGGCCAACACCATATATTTT.